The clone carrying this TCR beta chain was detected ten times or more. Its target is not known. The germline V gene has CDR1 MDHEN and CDR2 SYDVKM. Trimming took off 6 bases at V and 3 bases at J, with 14 bases between the two ends. The CDR3 spans 14 residues. Time point in this sample: patch test 2, 6 weeks after DPC sensitization. Sample treatment: therapeutic diphenylcyclopropenone sensitization with weekly scalp DPC. Alopecia patients deemed DPC-suitable, aged 18 to 70, excluding pregnancy. This sample is drawn from a study of human T cells and chemical hapten exposure. The overall study: DPC 0.01% went on the upper back by patch test, with reading at 6 days.

TCRdb analysed the RACE reads with MiXCR anew, one entry per CDR3 protein. The sample yields some 57,000 distinct CDR3 sequences, 9.5% to 10% seen once. Study-wide findings and caveats: With DPC sensitization, TCRs exceeding 1 in 1000 frequency showed no change.

V is TRBV28 and J is TRBJ1-1, with D uncertain. The TCR originated in a woman in her fifties or sixties with alopecia areata. Some clones in this sample may be carry-over from other donors' samples. Here the sequenced sample was whole blood, taken in connection with sensitization to the hapten diphenylcyclopropenone (DPC). The CDR3, as DNA: TGTGCCAGCAGCGAATCGGACGGCCACACTGAAGCTTTCTTT. Amino acid sequence: CASSESDGHTEAFF.